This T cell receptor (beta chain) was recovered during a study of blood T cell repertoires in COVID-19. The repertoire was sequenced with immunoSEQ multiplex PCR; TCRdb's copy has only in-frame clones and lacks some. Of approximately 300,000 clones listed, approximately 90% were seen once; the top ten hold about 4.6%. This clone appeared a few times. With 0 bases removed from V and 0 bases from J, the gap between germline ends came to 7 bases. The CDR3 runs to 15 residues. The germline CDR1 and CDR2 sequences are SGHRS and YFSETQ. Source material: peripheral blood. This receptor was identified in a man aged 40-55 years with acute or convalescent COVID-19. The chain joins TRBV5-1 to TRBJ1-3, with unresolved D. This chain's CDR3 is CASSLGALSGNTIYF. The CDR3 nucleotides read TGCGCCAGCAGCTTGGGGGCCCTCTCTGGAAACACCATATATTTT.